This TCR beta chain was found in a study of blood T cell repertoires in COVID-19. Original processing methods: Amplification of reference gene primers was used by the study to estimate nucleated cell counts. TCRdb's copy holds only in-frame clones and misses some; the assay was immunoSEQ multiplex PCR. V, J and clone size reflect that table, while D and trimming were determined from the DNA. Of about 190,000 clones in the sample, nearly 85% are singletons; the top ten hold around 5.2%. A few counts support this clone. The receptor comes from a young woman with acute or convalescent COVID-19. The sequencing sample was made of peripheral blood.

The CDR3 here is CASSSLAGGTTGELFF. CDR3 sequence (DNA): TGTGCCAGCAGCTCCTTAGCGGGTGGTACCACCGGGGAGCTGTTTTTT. The chain recombines TRBV5-4 with TRBJ2-2; the match to TRBD2 covers 7 bases. Losses at the gene ends were 3 bases for V and 4 bases for J; bases not matched to a gene: 9. The CDR3 totals 16 residues. Germline lookup yields CDR1 SGHNT and CDR2 YYREEE (reference sequence). The variable domain in full, with the rest retrieved from reference TRBV5-4 and TRBJ2-2, is ETGVTQSPTHLIKTRGQQVTLRCSSQSGHNTVSWYQQALGQGPQFIFQYYREEENGRGNFPPRFSGLQFPNYSSELNVNALELDDSALYLCASSSLAGGTTGELFFGEGSRLTVL.